The rows below give T cell receptor beta chains drawn from one sample of a study of T cell responses to AZD1222 COVID-19 vaccine. Profiled with immunoSEQ multiplex PCR; TCRdb holds only in-frame clones, not every one. The data contain about 94,000 clones, approximately 90% of them seen just once; the ten biggest clones take up 9.5% to 13%. The material was peripheral blood, obtained 28 days after the second AZD1222 dose. All receptors derive from an adult who received the AZD1222 COVID-19 vaccine. Both conserved end residues are part of each CDR3. D genes are given only for firm matches. Size values are once, few and many counts, or a class for expanded clones, and some rows have none.

- | - | TRBJ1-2 | 14 | TRBV6-6 | CASSYSPLYYGYTF | TGTGCCAGCAGTTACAGTCCGCTCTACTATGGCTACACCTTC
- | - | TRBJ1-2 | 13 | TRBV4-1 | CASSLPGGYGYTF | TGCGCCAGCAGCCTCCCGGGGGGCTATGGCTACACCTTC
TRBD1 | - | TRBJ2-4 | 17 | TRBV18 | CASSHYRDRAAKNIQYF | TGTGCCAGCTCACACTACCGGGACAGGGCGGCCAAAAACATTCAGTACTTC
TRBD2 | - | TRBJ2-7 | 15 | TRBV6-5 | CASSYGRGGTYEQYF | TGTGCCAGCAGTTACGGAAGGGGAGGGACCTACGAGCAGTACTTC
- | - | TRBJ2-3 | 14 | TRBV11-2 | CASSLVVGTDTQYF | TGTGCCAGCAGCTTAGTTGTAGGCACAGATACGCAGTATTTT
- | - | TRBJ2-3 | 11 | TRBV19 | CASSIAGLQYF | TGTGCCAGTAGTATAGCGGGGTTGCAGTATTTT
TRBD2 | - | TRBJ2-1 | 13 | TRBV13 | CASSPGNGGAGFF | TGTGCCAGCAGCCCAGGAAACGGGGGGGCGGGGTTCTTC
- | - | TRBJ1-1 | 13 | TRBV12-3/TRBV12-4 | CASRLGGGSEAFF | TGTGCCAGCAGGCTGGGAGGGGGGAGTGAAGCTTTCTTT
- | - | TRBJ1-5 | 15 | TRBV6-5 | CATAWDTESNQPQHF | TGTGCCACCGCTTGGGACACCGAGAGCAATCAGCCCCAGCATTTT
- | - | TRBJ2-2 | 14 | TRBV28 | CASTRSGIFRELFF | TGTGCCAGTACTAGGTCAGGGATTTTCCGGGAGCTGTTTTTT
- | - | TRBJ1-5 | 13 | TRBV27 | CASSFYSNQPQHF | TGTGCCAGCAGTTTTTATAGCAATCAGCCCCAGCATTTT
TRBD1 | - | TRBJ1-2 | 15 | TRBV7-2 | CASSLVGTANYGYTF | TGTGCCAGCAGCTTAGTGGGGACAGCTAACTATGGCTACACCTTC
- | - | TRBJ2-5 | 13 | TRBV19 | CATSGWGKETQYF | TGTGCAACATCCGGCTGGGGGAAAGAGACCCAGTACTTC
- | - | TRBJ2-3 | 15 | TRBV7-6 | CASSPEDFHTDTQYF | TGTGCCAGCAGCCCCGAAGACTTTCACACAGATACGCAGTATTTT
TRBD1 | - | TRBJ1-5 | 15 | TRBV4-1 | CASSPGTVRAQPQHF | TGCGCCAGCAGCCCAGGGACAGTTCGAGCCCAGCCCCAGCATTTT
TRBD1 | - | TRBJ1-6 | 15 | TRBV7-6 | CASSQGAGLGSPLHF | TGTGCCAGCAGCCAGGGGGCCGGTTTGGGTTCACCCCTCCACTTT
- | few | TRBJ2-7 | 15 | TRBV12-5 | CASGLVRDRSYEQYF | TGTGCTAGTGGTTTGGTACGTGACAGGAGTTACGAGCAGTACTTC
- | - | TRBJ1-5 | 13 | TRBV30 | CAWSMTDNQPQHF | TGTGCCTGGAGCATGACAGACAATCAGCCCCAGCATTTT
- | - | TRBJ1-1 | 13 | TRBV30 | CAWSTDRHTEAFF | TGTGCCTGGAGCACCGACCGGCACACTGAAGCTTTCTTT
- | - | TRBJ2-3 | 13 | TRBV6-5 | CASSFGGTDTQYF | TGTGCCAGCAGTTTTGGGGGCACAGATACGCAGTATTTT
TRBD2 | - | TRBJ2-3 | 16 | TRBV5-4 | CASSLVSLAGTDTQYF | TGTGCCAGCAGCTTGGTTTCCCTAGCGGGCACAGATACGCAGTATTTT
- | - | TRBJ1-2 | 14 | TRBV11-3 | CASSSGGLGYGYTF | TGTGCCAGCAGCTCCGGGGGTTTGGGGTATGGCTACACCTTC
- | - | TRBJ1-4 | 13 | TRBV19 | CASRTAVNEKLFF | TGTGCCAGTAGGACAGCTGTTAATGAAAAACTGTTTTTT
- | few | TRBJ1-1 | 13 | TRBV12-3/TRBV12-4 | CASSLGDRTEAFF | TGTGCCAGCAGTTTGGGGGATCGCACTGAAGCTTTCTTT
TRBD2 | - | TRBJ2-2 | 13 | TRBV6-5 | CASRGLNTGELFF | TGTGCCAGCAGGGGACTAAACACCGGGGAGCTGTTTTTT
- | once | TRBJ1-1 | 14 | TRBV14 | CASSQAREITEAFF | TGTGCCAGCAGCCAGGCCAGGGAAATTACTGAAGCTTTCTTT
TRBD1 | - | TRBJ1-5 | 14 | TRBV28 | CASSPDRGYQPQHF | TGTGCCAGCAGCCCGGACAGGGGTTATCAGCCCCAGCATTTT
TRBD1 | - | TRBJ1-2 | 14 | TRBV27 | CASRMTGEYYGYTF | TGTGCCAGCAGGATGACAGGGGAGTACTATGGCTACACCTTC
TRBD2 | - | TRBJ2-2 | 16 | TRBV7-6 | CASSPGLAGNTGELFF | TGTGCCAGCAGCCCAGGACTAGCGGGGAACACCGGGGAGCTGTTTTTT
- | - | TRBJ1-6 | 14 | TRBV19 | CASSISGPNSPLHF | TGTGCCAGTAGTATTTCGGGACCGAATTCACCCCTCCACTTT
TRBD1 | - | TRBJ1-5 | 13 | TRBV19 | CASSTQTGGARHF | TGTGCCAGTAGTACCCAGACAGGGGGCGCCCGGCATTTT
- | - | TRBJ1-6 | 14 | TRBV19 | CASSMGRRNSPLHF | TGTGCCAGTAGTATGGGCCGGCGTAATTCACCCCTCCACTTT
TRBD1 | - | TRBJ2-5 | 16 | TRBV7-6 | CASSLFSGTGGETQYF | TGTGCCAGCAGCCTATTCTCCGGGACAGGGGGCGAGACCCAGTACTTC
- | - | TRBJ2-1 | 16 | TRBV7-2 | CASSLVWTVSYNEQFF | TGTGCCAGCAGCTTAGTTTGGACTGTCTCCTACAATGAGCAGTTCTTC
TRBD1 | - | TRBJ1-3 | 15 | TRBV5-6 | CASSWTGAAGNTIYF | TGTGCCAGCAGCTGGACAGGGGCGGCAGGAAACACCATATATTTT
- | - | TRBJ1-4 | 15 | TRBV20-1 | CSASGAGTVHEKLFF | TGCAGTGCTAGTGGTGCTGGGACGGTTCATGAAAAACTGTTTTTT
TRBD1 | - | TRBJ1-1 | 14 | TRBV5-1 | CASSLAGGYTEAFF | TGCGCCAGCAGCTTGGCAGGGGGGTACACTGAAGCTTTCTTT
TRBD1 | - | TRBJ1-2 | 15 | TRBV27 | CASSSFRDRWNGYTF | TGTGCCAGCAGTTCCTTCCGGGACAGGTGGAATGGCTACACCTTC
- | - | TRBJ1-2 | 14 | TRBV2 | CASSEVGRGGGYTF | TGTGCCAGCAGTGAAGTAGGCCGGGGGGGAGGCTACACCTTC
TRBD2 | - | TRBJ2-3 | 19 | TRBV5-1 | CASSLGGLAGDVRIDTQYF | TGCGCCAGCAGCTTGGGAGGACTAGCGGGAGATGTCAGAATTGATACGCAGTATTTT
- | - | TRBJ2-2 | 13 | TRBV27 | CASSLSVDGELFF | TGTGCCAGCAGTTTATCAGTAGACGGGGAGCTGTTTTTT
- | - | TRBJ1-1 | 13 | TRBV5-1 | CASSFTGVTEAFF | TGCGCCAGCAGCTTCACGGGGGTTACTGAAGCTTTCTTT
- | - | TRBJ1-4 | 14 | TRBV24-1 | CATSGQPVYEKLFF | TGTGCCACCAGTGGCCAACCCGTCTACGAAAAACTGTTTTTT
- | few | TRBJ1-1 | 15 | TRBV6-5 | CASSYSFGLNTEAFF | TGTGCCAGCAGTTACTCCTTCGGCCTAAACACTGAAGCTTTCTTT
- | - | TRBJ2-4 | 16 | TRBV3-1/TRBV3-2 | CASSQDRGLAKNIQYF | TGTGCCAGCAGCCAAGATAGAGGACTAGCCAAAAACATTCAGTACTTC